What follows describes a single T cell receptor (beta chain). Its cognate antigen is unknown. The data originate from a study of CD8 T cells in Susac syndrome. Study outcomes and limitations: Only a relatively small number of individuals were included in the TCR sequencing and HLA analysis.

High-throughput TCR beta sequencing covered peripheral CD8+ and CD4+ T cells. The authors negatively isolated CD8+ and CD4+ T cells and FACS-enriched TEMRA cells. An amount of RNA that ranged from 0.5 to 1 ug was reverse transcribed with random hexamers. TCRdb called the immunoSEQ multiplex PCR reads again in MiXCR, with one record for every CDR3 protein. The sample shows about 160,000 distinct CDR3 sequences, 94% of them seen only once. Germline lookup yields CDR1 SGHRS and CDR2 YFSETQ. V shed 2 bases, J shed 0 bases, and the junction held 8 bases outside the gene matches. CDR3 length equals 16 residues.

This clonotype was obtained from a human donor with multiple sclerosis. The chain employs TRBV5-1 and TRBJ2-7, with TRBD1 identical over 7 bases. What was sequenced was CD4+ T cells from PBMCs. CDR3 residues: CASSLDPGQNSYEQYF. The CDR3 region has the DNA TGCGCCAGCAGCTTAGACCCGGGACAGAACTCCTACGAGCAGTACTTC.